One sample yielded the 3 T cell receptor beta chains listed below, sequenced in a study of blood T cell repertoires in COVID-19. Using immunoSEQ multiplex PCR, the repertoire was profiled, and TCRdb retains in-frame clones only, with some absent. The sample gives tens of thousands of clones, 80% to 95% of which show up once; under 4.5% is in the top ten. Sequencing input: peripheral blood. The receptors were gathered from a man aged 60 to 75 with acute or convalescent COVID-19.

The rearrangement joins TRBV20-1 to TRBJ1-2; TRBD1 might be the D (6 bases). Trimming took off 3 bases at V and 5 bases at J, with 7 bases between the two ends. CDR1 and CDR2 (germline): DFQATT, SNEGSKA (reference sequence). CDR3 length: 11 residues. The CDR3 DNA reads TGCAGTGCTAGTCAGGGGTATGGCTACACCTTC. It translates to CSASQGYGYTF.

The genes are TRBV6-5 and TRBJ2-3, with 7 bases lining up with TRBD1. Germline lookup yields CDR1 MNHEY and CDR2 SVGAGI. The CDR3 is 16 residues long. With 4 bases clipped from V and 0 bases from J, the junction kept 7 bases outside the gene matches. CDR3 in DNA: TGTGCCAGCAGTTCCGGACAGGCGATAAGCACAGATACGCAGTATTTT. Translated: CASSSGQAISTDTQYF.

The chain recombines TRBV4-2 with TRBJ2-7, with 9 nucleotides matching TRBD1. J lost 6 bases, V lost 3 bases, and 12 bases had no gene match. Germline V gene sequence: CDR1 LGHNA, CDR2 YNFKEQ. CDR3 length: 16 residues. CDR3 protein: CASSHPSGTGLAEQYF. The CDR3 nucleotides are TGTGCCAGCAGCCACCCCTCCGGGACAGGGTTGGCCGAGCAGTACTTC.